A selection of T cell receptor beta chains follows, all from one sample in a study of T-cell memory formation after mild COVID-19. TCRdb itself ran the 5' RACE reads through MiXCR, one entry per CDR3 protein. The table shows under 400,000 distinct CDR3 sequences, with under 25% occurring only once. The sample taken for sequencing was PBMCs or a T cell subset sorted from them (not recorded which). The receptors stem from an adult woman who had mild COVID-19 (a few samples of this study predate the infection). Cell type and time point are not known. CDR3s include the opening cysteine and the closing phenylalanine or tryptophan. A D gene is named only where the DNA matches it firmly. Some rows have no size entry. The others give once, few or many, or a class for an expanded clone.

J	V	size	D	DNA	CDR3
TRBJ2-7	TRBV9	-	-	TGTGCCAGCAGCGTAGACGGGGGAACCTACGAGCAGTACTTC	CASSVDGGTYEQYF
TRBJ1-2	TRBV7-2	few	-	TGTGCCAGCAGCTTAGGGGAGGGAGGGGGCTATGGCTACACCTTC	CASSLGEGGGYGYTF
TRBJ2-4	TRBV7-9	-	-	TGTGCCAGCAGCTTAGGAGCCAAAAACATTCAGTACTTC	CASSLGAKNIQYF
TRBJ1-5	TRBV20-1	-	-	TGCAGTGCTAGAGCCCACAGCAAGCTTTCAAATAGCAATCAGCCCCAGCATTTT	CSARAHSKLSNSNQPQHF
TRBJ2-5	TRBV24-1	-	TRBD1	TGTGCCTCGACCGGGACAGGGGATGAGACCCAGTACTTC	CASTGTGDETQYF
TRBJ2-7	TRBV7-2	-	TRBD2	TGTGCCAGCAGCCCCCGACTAGCGGGAGCCCAGTACTTC	CASSPRLAGAQYF
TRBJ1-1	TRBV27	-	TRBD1	TGTGCCAGCAGTCCGGGGACAGGGGAGATGTCTGAAGCTTTCTTT	CASSPGTGEMSEAFF
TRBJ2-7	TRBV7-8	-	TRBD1	TGTGCCAGCAGCTCCCAGGGACAGGGGGCCTACGAGCAGTACTTC	CASSSQGQGAYEQYF
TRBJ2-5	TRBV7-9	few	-	TGTGCCAGCAGCGCAGGACTAACCGTGGAGACCCAGTACTTC	CASSAGLTVETQYF
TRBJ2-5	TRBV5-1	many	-	TGCGCCAGCAGCTTGGCCCCGCGGCAGTTCCAGTACTTC	CASSLAPRQFQYF
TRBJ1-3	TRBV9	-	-	TGTGCCAGCAGCGTAGGGATCGGGAACTCTGGAAACACCATATATTTT	CASSVGIGNSGNTIYF
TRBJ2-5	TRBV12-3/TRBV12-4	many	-	TGTGCCAGCAGTTTACAGGGAGAGACCCAGTACTTC	CASSLQGETQYF
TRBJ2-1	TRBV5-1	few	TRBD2	TGCGCCAGCAGCCCGATGGGACTAGCGGTGAATGAGCAGTTCTTC	CASSPMGLAVNEQFF
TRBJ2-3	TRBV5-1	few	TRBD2	TGCGCCAGCAGCCGTAGCGGGGGCCTCACAGATACGCAGTATTTT	CASSRSGGLTDTQYF
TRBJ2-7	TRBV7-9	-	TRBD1	TGTGCCAGCAGCGGGGTAGGACAGGGACGATCCTACGAGCAGTACTTC	CASSGVGQGRSYEQYF
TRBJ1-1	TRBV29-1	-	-	TGCAGCGCAGCCTTCGACTTAAACACTGAAGCTTTCTTT	CSAAFDLNTEAFF
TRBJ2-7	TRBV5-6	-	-	TGTGCCAGCAGCTTGTCGGCGTGGGGCGCGTCATACGAGCAGTACTTC	CASSLSAWGASYEQYF
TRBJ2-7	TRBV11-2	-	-	TGTGCCAGCAGCGAGCCCAGGGATCCCTACGAGCAGTACTTC	CASSEPRDPYEQYF
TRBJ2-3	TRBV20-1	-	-	TGCAGTGCCCCCGCGTCAGGGGATACGCAGTATTTT	CSAPASGDTQYF
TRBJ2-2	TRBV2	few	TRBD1	TGTGCCAAAAACGGACAGGGGGTTGTCGGGGAGCTGTTTTTT	CAKNGQGVVGELFF
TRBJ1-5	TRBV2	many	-	TGTGCCAGCAGAGCCGGGACCGTGGGAGCCCAGCATTTT	CASRAGTVGAQHF
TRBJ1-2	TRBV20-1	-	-	TGCAGTGCACCCGCCCCGGGACACATCTATGGCTACACCTTC	CSAPAPGHIYGYTF
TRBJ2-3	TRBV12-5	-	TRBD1	TGTGCTAGTGGTTTGGCCCACTCCGGGACAGGGTTAGATACGCAGTATTTT	CASGLAHSGTGLDTQYF
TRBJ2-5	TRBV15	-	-	TGTGCCACCAGCAGGGACGTAGGGGAGACCCAGTACTTC	CATSRDVGETQYF
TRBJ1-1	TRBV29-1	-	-	TGCAGCCCTAAAGACCAGGGGAACACTGAAGCTTTCTTT	CSPKDQGNTEAFF
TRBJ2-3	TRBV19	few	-	TGTGCCACCAGTCGGGGGGCCGGGGCAGATACGCAGTATTTT	CATSRGAGADTQYF
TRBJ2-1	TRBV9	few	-	TGTGCCAGCAGCGTATCAGCAACGGACTACAATGAGCAGTTCTTC	CASSVSATDYNEQFF
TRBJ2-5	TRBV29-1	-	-	TGCAGCGTTGTGTCTAACGAAGGGACCCAGTACTTC	CSVVSNEGTQYF
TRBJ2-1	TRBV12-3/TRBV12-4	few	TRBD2	TGTGCCAGCAGGACTAGCGGGAGTTCCTACAATGAGCAGTTCTTC	CASRTSGSSYNEQFF
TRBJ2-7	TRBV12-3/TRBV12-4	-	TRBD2	TGTGCCAGCAGTCTCGGACTAGAGGGCTCCTACGAGCAGTACTTC	CASSLGLEGSYEQYF
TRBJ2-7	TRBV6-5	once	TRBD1	TGTGCCAGCGACAGGGCCTACGAGCAGTACTTC	CASDRAYEQYF
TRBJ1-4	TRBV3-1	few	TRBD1	TGTGCCAGCAGCCCTCGACCAGGGGGAAGTAATGAAAAACTGTTTTTT	CASSPRPGGSNEKLFF
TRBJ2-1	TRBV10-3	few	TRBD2	TGTGCCACCACGGGGTTAGCGGGAGAGGGTGAGCAGTTCTTC	CATTGLAGEGEQFF
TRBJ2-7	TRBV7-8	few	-	TGTGCCAGCAGCTTACAAGCTGAACGTTACGAGCAGTACTTC	CASSLQAERYEQYF
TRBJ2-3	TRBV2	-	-	TGTGCCAGCAGCTACCTTTTAAGCACAGATACGCAGTATTTT	CASSYLLSTDTQYF
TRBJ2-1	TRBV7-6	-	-	TGTGCCAGCAGCTCGGTCGCGGGTCCCAAGGGCAATGAGCAGTTCTTC	CASSSVAGPKGNEQFF
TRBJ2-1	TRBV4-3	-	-	TGCGCCAGCAGCCAAACTCACAGCGGAGGAGGGAATGAGCAGTTCTTC	CASSQTHSGGGNEQFF
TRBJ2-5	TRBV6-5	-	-	TGTGCCAGCAGCCAGACATCCCAAGAGACCCAGTACTTC	CASSQTSQETQYF
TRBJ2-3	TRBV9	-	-	TGTGCCAGCACCTTAACCGGGACTCTGTATTTT	CASTLTGTLYF
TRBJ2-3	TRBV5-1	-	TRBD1	TGCGCCAGCAGCTTGGTAGGGGGCGAAACAGATACGCAGTATTTT	CASSLVGGETDTQYF
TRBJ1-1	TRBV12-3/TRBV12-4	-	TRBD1	TGTGCCAGCAGTTTAAGTAGCGGACAGGGGTACACTGAAGCTTTCTTT	CASSLSSGQGYTEAFF
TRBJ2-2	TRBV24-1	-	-	TGTGCCACCAGTGATCCCCGGGACTCTTTTACCGGGGAGCTGTTTTTT	CATSDPRDSFTGELFF
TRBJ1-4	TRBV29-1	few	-	TGCAGCGTCCAGGGGCCCGAGAAATCTGCAACTAATGAAAAACTGTTTTTT	CSVQGPEKSATNEKLFF
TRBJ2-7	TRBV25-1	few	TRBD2	TGTGCCAGCAGTGCGACTAGCGGGGGGAGCTCCTACGAGCAGTACTTC	CASSATSGGSSYEQYF
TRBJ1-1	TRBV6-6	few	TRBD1	TGTGCCAGCAGTCAGGGGGCCGGAACTGAAGCTTTCTTT	CASSQGAGTEAFF
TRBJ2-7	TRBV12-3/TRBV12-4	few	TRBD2	TGTGCCAGCAGCTCCGGGACTAGCGGGGGGGAGCAGTACTTC	CASSSGTSGGEQYF
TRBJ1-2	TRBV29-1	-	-	TGCAGCGTTGGGCAGGCTGCCTATGGCTACACCTTC	CSVGQAAYGYTF
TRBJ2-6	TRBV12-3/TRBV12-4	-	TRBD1	TGTGCCAGCAGGACAGGGGGCAGCTCTGGGGCCAACGTCCTGACTTTC	CASRTGGSSGANVLTF
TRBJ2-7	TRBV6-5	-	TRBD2	TGTGCCAGCAGGAAGAGCGGGGCCTACGAGCAGTACTTC	CASRKSGAYEQYF
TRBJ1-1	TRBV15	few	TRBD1	TGTGCCACCAGCAGAGTCGGTACAGGGGGTGAAGCTTTCTTT	CATSRVGTGGEAFF
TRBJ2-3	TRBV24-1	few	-	TGTGCGGAAAGGGACAAACCTAGCACAGATACGCAGTATTTT	CAERDKPSTDTQYF
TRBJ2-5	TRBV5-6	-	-	TGTGCCAGCAGTCATAGGAGGGGAGGCCGCGAAGAGACCCAGTACTTC	CASSHRRGGREETQYF
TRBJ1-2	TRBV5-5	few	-	TGTGCCAGCAGCATGGACAGAGACTATGGCTACACCTTC	CASSMDRDYGYTF
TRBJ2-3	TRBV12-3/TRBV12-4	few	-	TGTGCCAGCAGGTTCGATTCGATGGATACGCAGTATTTT	CASRFDSMDTQYF
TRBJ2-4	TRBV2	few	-	TGTGCCAGTCGGGCAGAGGTAGCCAAAAACATTCAGTACTTC	CASRAEVAKNIQYF